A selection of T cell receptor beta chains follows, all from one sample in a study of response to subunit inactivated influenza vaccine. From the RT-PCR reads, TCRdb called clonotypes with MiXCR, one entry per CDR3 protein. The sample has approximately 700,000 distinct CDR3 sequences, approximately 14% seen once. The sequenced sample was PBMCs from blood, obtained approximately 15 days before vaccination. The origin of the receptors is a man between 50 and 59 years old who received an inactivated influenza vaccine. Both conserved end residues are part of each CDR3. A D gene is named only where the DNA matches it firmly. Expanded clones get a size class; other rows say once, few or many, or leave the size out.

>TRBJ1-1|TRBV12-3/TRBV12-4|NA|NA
TGTGCCAGCAGTTTTTCATACACTGAAGCTTTCTTT
CASSFSYTEAFF
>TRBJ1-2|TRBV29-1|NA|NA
TGCAGCGTTGAACGCGGGCAGAACTATGGCTACACCTTC
CSVERGQNYGYTF
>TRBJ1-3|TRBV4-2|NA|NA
TGTGCCAGCAGCCAAGACAGATACTCTGGAAACACCATATATTTT
CASSQDRYSGNTIYF
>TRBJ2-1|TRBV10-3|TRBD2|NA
TGTGCCATCAAGTCCTCTAGCGGGACCTACAATGAGCAGTTCTTC
CAIKSSSGTYNEQFF
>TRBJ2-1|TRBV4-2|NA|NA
TGTGCCAGCTCGGGAGACTACTCCTACAATGAGCAGTTCTTC
CASSGDYSYNEQFF
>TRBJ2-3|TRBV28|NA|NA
TGTGCCAGCAGTTTTTCGGCGGGGGACATCTCCAGCACAGATACGCAGTATTTT
CASSFSAGDISSTDTQYF
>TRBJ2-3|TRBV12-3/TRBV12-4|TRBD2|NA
TGTGCCAGCAGTTCAACGGGACTAGTTACAGATACGCAGTATTTT
CASSSTGLVTDTQYF
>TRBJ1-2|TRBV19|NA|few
TGTGCCAGTAGTGGAAGGACAAAGTACATCTATGGCTACACCTTC
CASSGRTKYIYGYTF
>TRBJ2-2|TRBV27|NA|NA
TGTGCCAGCAGTTTATCTCAGTGGGGCACCGGGGAGCTGTTTTTT
CASSLSQWGTGELFF
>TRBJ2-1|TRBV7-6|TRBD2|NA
TGTGCCAGCAGCCCCGGGACTAGCGGTTATTTATTCCATGAGCAGTTCTTC
CASSPGTSGYLFHEQFF
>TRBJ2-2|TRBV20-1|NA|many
TGCAGTGCTCAAGGGGGGCAGTCCCGACGGGGGGTTCCCGGGGAGCTGTTTTTT
CSAQGGQSRRGVPGELFF
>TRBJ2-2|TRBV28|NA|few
TGTGCCAGCAGGCGAGCGGATCGCACCGGGGAGCTGTTTTTT
CASRRADRTGELFF
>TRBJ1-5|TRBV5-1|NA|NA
TGCGCCAGCAGCTTGGAAGGGAATGGCAATCAGCCCCAGCATTTT
CASSLEGNGNQPQHF
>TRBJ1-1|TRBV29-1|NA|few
TGCAGCGTTGCTTTCTCTCCTAGGACGGGCACTGAAGCTTTCTTT
CSVAFSPRTGTEAFF
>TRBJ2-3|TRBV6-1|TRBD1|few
TGTGCCAGCAGCCGTGGACAGGGACCCACAGATACGCAGTATTTT
CASSRGQGPTDTQYF
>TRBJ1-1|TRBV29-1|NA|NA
TGCAGCGTTGAACTTAGGAACGGAAACACTGAAGCTTTCTTT
CSVELRNGNTEAFF
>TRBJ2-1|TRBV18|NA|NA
TGTGCCAGCTCACCAGGGACAAGGACATACAATGAGCAGTTCTTC
CASSPGTRTYNEQFF
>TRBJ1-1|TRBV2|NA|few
TGTGCCAGCAGGCAGGGCGTGGACACTGAAGCTTTCTTT
CASRQGVDTEAFF
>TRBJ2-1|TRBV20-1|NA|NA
TGCAGTGCAAGCCCGGGAGTGTCCTACAATGAGCAGTTCTTC
CSASPGVSYNEQFF
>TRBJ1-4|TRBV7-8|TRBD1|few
TGTGCCAGCAGCGACACGGAGGGGGCATATGAAAAACTGTTTTTT
CASSDTEGAYEKLFF
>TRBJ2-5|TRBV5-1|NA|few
TGCGCCAGCAGCTTGGCCCAGGGGATGCAAGAGACCCAGTACTTC
CASSLAQGMQETQYF
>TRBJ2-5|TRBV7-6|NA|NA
TGTGCCAGCAGCCCGACTATGGCGGGGACCCAGTACTTC
CASSPTMAGTQYF
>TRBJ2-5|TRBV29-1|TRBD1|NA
TGCAGCGTTGGTCTTCAGGGGGCTGGGGAGACCCAGTACTTC
CSVGLQGAGETQYF
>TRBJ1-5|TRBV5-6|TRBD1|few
TGTGCCAGCAGCCTACACGACAGGGTGGCTCAGCCCCAGCATTTT
CASSLHDRVAQPQHF
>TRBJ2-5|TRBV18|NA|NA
TGTGCCAGCTCACCGGGGACCCGAGAGACCCAGGACTTC
CASSPGTRETQDF
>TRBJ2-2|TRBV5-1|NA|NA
TGCGCCAGCAGGGAGGGGTCCGGGGAGCTGTTTTTT
CASREGSGELFF
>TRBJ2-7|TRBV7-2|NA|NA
TGTGCCAGCAGCTTAGGAAGGGCTAGCCGATTACACTACGAGCAGTACTTC
CASSLGRASRLHYEQYF
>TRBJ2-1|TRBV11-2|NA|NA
TGTGCCAGCAGCTTATATACGGACTCCTACAATGAGCAGTTCTTC
CASSLYTDSYNEQFF
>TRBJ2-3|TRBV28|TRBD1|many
TGTGCCAGCAGTTTAGGACAGGGGGCTACAGATACGCAGTATTTT
CASSLGQGATDTQYF
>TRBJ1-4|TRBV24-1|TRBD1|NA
TGTGCCACCAGTGAGTCGGGGACAGGAGGGGAAAAACTGTTTTTT
CATSESGTGGEKLFF
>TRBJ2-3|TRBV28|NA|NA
TGTGCCAGCAGTTTGCTAACAGGGAAAGATACGCAGTATTTT
CASSLLTGKDTQYF
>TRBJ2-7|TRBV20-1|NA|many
TGCAGTGCTAGACCTGCCGGGCGCGAGCAGTACTTC
CSARPAGREQYF